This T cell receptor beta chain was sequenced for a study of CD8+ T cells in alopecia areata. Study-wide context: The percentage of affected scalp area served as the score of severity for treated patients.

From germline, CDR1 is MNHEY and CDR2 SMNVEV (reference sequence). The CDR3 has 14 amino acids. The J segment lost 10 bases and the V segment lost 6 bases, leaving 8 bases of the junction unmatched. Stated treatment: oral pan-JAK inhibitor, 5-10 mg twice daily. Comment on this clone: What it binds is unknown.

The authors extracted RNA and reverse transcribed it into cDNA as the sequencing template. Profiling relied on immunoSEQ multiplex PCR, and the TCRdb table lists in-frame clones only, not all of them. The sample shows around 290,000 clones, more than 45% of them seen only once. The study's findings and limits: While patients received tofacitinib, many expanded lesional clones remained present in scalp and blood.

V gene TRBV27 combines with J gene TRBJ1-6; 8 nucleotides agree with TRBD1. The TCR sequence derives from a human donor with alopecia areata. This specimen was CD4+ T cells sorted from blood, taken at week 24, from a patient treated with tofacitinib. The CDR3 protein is CASRAGQGNSPLHF. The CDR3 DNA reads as TGTGCCAGCAGGGCCGGACAGGGTAACTCACCCCTCCACTTT.